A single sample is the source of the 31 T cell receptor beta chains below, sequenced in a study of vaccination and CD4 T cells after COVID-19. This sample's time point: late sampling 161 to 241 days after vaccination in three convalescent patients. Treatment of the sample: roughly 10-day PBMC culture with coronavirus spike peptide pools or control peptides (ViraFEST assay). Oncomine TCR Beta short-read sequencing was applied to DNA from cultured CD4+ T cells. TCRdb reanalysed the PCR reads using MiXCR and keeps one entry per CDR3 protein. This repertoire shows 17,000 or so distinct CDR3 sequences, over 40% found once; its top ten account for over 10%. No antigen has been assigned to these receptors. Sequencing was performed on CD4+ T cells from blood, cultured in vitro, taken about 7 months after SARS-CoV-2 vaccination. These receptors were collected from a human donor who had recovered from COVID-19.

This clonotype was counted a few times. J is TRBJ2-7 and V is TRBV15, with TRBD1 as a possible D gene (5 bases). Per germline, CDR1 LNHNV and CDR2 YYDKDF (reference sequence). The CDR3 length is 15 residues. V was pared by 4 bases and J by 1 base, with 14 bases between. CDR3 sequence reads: CATSTFSRASYEQYF. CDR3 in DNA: TGTGCCACCAGCACTTTCAGCAGGGCTTCCTACGAGCAGTACTTC.

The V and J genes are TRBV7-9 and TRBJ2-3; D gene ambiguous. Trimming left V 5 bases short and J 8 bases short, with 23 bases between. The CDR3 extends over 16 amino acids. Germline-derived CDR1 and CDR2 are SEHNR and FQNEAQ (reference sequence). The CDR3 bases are TGTGCCAGCAGCCCCCCCGCCCCCAACCTTTTTAGTACGCAGTATTTT. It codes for CASSPPAPNLFSTQYF.

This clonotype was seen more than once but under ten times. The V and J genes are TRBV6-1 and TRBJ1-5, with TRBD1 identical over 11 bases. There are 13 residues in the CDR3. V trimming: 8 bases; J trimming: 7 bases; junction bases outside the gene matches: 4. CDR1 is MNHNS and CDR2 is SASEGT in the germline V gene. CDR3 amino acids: CASGQGAWQPQHF. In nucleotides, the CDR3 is TGTGCCAGCGGACAGGGGGCTTGGCAGCCCCAGCATTTT.

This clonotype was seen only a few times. The CDR3, as DNA: TGTGCCAGCAGCTTATTCGGTTCAGGGCTGGGGAGCAATCAGCCCCAGCATTTT. This codes for CASSLFGSGLGSNQPQHF. The rearrangement joins TRBV7-6 to TRBJ1-5, with D possibly matching TRBD1 (5 bases). Germline V lookup: CDR1 SGHVS, CDR2 FNYEAQ. This CDR3 has 18 amino acids. The germline V and J ends were trimmed by 2 bases and 1 base, with 18 bases remaining between them. Supplemented by reference TRBV7-6 and TRBJ1-5, the full variable domain reads GAGVSQSPRYKVTKRGQDVALRCDPISGHVSLYWYRQALGQGPEFLTYFNYEAQQDKSGLPNDRFSAERPEGSISTLTIQRTEQRDSAMYRCASSLFGSGLGSNQPQHFGDGTRLSIL.

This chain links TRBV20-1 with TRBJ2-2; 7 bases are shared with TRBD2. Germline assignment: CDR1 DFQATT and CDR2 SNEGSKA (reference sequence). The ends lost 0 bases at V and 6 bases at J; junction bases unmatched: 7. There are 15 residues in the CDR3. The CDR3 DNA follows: TGCAGTGCTAGAGATCCAGCGGGATTCCCCGGGGAGCTGTTTTTT. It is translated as CSARDPAGFPGELFF.

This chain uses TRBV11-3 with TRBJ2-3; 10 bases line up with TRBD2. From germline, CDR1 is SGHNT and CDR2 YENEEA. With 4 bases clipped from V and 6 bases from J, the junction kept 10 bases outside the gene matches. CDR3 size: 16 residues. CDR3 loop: CASSSRTSGNGDTQYF. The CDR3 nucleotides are TGTGCCAGCAGCTCGAGGACTAGCGGTAATGGTGATACGCAGTATTTT.

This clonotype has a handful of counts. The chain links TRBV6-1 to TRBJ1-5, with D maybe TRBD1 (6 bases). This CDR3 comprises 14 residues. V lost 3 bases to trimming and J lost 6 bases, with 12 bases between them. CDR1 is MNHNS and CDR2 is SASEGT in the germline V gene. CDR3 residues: CASSDQGWVQPQHF. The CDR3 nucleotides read TGTGCCAGCAGTGACCAGGGGTGGGTTCAGCCCCAGCATTTT.

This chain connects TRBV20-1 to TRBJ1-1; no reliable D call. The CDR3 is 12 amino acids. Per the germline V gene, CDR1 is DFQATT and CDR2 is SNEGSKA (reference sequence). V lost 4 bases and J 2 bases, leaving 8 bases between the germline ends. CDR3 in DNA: TGCAGTGCTAAGGTAGGAAACACTGAAGCTTTCTTT. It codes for CSAKVGNTEAFF.

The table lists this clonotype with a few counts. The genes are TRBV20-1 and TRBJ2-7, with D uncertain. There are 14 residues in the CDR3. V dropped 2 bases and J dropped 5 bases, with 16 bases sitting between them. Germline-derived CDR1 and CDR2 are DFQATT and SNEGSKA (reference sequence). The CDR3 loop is CSARPPGVPHEQYF. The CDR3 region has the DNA TGCAGTGCTAGACCACCCGGTGTCCCCCACGAGCAGTACTTC.

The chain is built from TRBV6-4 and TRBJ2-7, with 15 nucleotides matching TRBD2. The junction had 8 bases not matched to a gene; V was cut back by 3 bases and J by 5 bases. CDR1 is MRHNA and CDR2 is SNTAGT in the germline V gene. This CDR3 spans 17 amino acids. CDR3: CASSELRTSGRGNEQYF. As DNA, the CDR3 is TGTGCCAGCAGTGAACTCAGGACTAGCGGGAGGGGAAACGAGCAGTACTTC.

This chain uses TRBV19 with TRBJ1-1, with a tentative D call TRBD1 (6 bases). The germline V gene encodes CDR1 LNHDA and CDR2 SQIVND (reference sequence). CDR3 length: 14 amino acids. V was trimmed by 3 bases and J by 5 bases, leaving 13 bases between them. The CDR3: CASSILGGRTEAFF. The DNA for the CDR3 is TGTGCCAGTAGTATCCTTGGGGGCCGGACTGAAGCTTTCTTT.

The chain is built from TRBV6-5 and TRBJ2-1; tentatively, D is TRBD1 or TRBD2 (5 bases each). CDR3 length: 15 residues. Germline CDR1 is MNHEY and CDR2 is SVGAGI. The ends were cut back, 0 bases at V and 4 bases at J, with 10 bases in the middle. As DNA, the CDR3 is TGTGCCAGCAGTTACTCGGCCGGGACGTACAATGAGCAGTTCTTC. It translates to CASSYSAGTYNEQFF.

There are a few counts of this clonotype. The CDR3 sequence: CASSTAGGSLDEQFF. CDR3 nucleotide sequence: TGCGCCAGCAGCACAGCGGGAGGTAGCCTTGATGAGCAGTTCTTC. The chain joins TRBV4-3 to TRBJ2-1; TRBD2 agrees at 9 bases. With V trimmed by 5 bases and J by 8 bases, 10 bases remained unmatched. Germline V gene sequence: CDR1 LGHNA, CDR2 YSLEER. The CDR3 length is 15 residues.

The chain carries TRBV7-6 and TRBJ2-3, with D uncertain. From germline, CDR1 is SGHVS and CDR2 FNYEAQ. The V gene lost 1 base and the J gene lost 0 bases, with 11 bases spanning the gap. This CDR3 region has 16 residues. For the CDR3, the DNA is TGTGCCAGCAGCTTAGGTCCCCTTTCTAGCACAGATACGCAGTATTTT. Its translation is CASSLGPLSSTDTQYF.

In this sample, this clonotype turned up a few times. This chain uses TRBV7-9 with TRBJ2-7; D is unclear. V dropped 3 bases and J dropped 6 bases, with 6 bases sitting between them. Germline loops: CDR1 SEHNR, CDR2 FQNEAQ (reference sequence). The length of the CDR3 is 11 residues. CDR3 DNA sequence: TGTGCCAGCAGCTTTGCTGGCGAGCAGTACTTC. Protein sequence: CASSFAGEQYF.

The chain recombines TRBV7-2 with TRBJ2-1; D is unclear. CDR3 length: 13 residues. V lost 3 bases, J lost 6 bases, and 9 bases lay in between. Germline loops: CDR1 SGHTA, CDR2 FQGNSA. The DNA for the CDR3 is TGTGCCAGCAGCTTCGCCCCCGCCAATGAGCAGTTCTTC. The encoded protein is CASSFAPANEQFF.

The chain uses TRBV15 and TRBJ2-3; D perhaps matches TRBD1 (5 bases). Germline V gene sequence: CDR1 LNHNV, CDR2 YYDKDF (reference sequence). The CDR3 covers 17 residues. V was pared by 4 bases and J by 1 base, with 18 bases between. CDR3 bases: TGTGCCACCAGCAATCTCGGATTTGGGGCGGGCACAGATACGCAGTATTTT. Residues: CATSNLGFGAGTDTQYF.

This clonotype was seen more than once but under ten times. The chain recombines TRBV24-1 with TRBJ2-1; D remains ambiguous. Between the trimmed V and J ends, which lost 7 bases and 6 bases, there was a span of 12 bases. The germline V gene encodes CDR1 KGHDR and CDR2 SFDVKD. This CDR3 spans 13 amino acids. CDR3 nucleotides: TGTGCCACCAGACCCCCTAAGGGCAATGAGCAGTTCTTC. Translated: CATRPPKGNEQFF.

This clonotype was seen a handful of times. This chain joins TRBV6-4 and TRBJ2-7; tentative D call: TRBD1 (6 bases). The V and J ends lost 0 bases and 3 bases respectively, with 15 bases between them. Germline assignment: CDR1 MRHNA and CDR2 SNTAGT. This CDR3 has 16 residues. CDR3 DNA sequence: TGTGCCAGCAGTGACTCCCGTCAGGGGCCATACTACGAGCAGTACTTC. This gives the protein CASSDSRQGPYYEQYF.

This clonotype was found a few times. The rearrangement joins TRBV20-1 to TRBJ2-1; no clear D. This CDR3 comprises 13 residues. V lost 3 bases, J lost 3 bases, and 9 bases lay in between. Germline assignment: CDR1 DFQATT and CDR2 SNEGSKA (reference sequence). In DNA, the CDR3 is TGCAGTGCTAGTCCCGGCCTCTACAATGAGCAGTTCTTC. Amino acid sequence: CSASPGLYNEQFF.

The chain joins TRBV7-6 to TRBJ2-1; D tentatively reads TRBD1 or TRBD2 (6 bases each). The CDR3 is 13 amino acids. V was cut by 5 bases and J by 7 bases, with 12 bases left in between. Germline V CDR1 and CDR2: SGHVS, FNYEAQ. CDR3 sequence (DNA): TGTGCCAGCAGCCGGGGCGGGACAAATGAGCAGTTCTTC. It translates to CASSRGGTNEQFF.

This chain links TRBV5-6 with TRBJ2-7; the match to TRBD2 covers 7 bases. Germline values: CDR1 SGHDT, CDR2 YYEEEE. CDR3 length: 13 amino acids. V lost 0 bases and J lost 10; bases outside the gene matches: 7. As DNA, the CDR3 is TGTGCCAGCAGCTTGGGGGAGGGAGTAGGCCAGTACTTC. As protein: CASSLGEGVGQYF.

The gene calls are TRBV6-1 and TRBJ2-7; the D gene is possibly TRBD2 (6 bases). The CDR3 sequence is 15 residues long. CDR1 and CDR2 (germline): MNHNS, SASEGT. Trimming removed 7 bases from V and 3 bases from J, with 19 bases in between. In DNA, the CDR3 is TGTGCCAGCACCCAGGGACTGGGGGATCTCTACGAGCAGTACTTC. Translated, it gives CASTQGLGDLYEQYF.

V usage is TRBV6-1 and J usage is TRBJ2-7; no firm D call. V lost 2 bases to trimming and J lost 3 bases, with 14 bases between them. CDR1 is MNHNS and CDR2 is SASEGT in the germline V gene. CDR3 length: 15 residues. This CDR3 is CASSERPDPFYEQYF. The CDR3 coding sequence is TGTGCCAGCAGTGAAAGGCCGGACCCTTTCTACGAGCAGTACTTC.

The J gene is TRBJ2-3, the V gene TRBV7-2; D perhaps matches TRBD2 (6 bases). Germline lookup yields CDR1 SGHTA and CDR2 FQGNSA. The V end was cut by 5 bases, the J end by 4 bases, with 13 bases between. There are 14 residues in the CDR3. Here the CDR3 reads CASSRRWGADTQYF. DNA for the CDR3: TGTGCCAGCAGCCGCCGGTGGGGGGCAGATACGCAGTATTTT.

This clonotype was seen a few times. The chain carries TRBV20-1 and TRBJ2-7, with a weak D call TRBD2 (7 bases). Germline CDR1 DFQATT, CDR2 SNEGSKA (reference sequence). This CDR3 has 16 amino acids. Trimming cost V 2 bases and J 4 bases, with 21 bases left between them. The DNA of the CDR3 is TGCAGTGCTAGACCCCTAAGGGGGAGGGCCCAATACGAGCAGTACTTC. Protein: CSARPLRGRAQYEQYF.

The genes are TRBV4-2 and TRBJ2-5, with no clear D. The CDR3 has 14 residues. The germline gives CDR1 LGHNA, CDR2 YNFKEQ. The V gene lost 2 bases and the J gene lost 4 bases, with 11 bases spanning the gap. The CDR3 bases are TGTGCCAGCAGCCAACTGGGTGTAGCAGAGACCCAGTACTTC. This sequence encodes CASSQLGVAETQYF.

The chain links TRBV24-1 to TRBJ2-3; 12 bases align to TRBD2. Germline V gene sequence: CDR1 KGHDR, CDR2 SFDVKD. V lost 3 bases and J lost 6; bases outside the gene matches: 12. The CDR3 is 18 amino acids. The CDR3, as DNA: TGTGCCACCAGTGATGGATGGGCTAGCGGGAGGGCACATGATACGCAGTATTTT. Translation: CATSDGWASGRAHDTQYF.

CDR3 coding DNA: TGTGCCAGCAGCTCTCGGGGCGGGAGTGGCGATGAGCAGTTCTTC. It yields the protein CASSSRGGSGDEQFF. V usage is TRBV5-4 and J usage is TRBJ2-1, with TRBD2 identical over 7 bases. CDR1 SGHNT and CDR2 YYREEE come from the germline V gene (reference sequence). V was clipped by 3 bases and J by 8 bases; unmatched bases: 11. The CDR3 is 15 amino acids. Filled out from reference TRBV5-4 and TRBJ2-1, the complete variable domain reads ETGVTQSPTHLIKTRGQQVTLRCSSQSGHNTVSWYQQALGQGPQFIFQYYREEENGRGNFPPRFSGLQFPNYSSELNVNALELDDSALYLCASSSRGGSGDEQFFGPGTRLTVL.

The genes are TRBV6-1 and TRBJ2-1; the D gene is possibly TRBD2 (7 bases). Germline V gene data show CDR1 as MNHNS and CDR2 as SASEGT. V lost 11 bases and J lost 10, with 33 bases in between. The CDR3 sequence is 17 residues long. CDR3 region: CAPGGTGGAEIEGEQFF. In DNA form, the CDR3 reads TGTGCCCCGGGGGGAACGGGGGGCGCTGAAATAGAAGGGGAGCAGTTCTTC.

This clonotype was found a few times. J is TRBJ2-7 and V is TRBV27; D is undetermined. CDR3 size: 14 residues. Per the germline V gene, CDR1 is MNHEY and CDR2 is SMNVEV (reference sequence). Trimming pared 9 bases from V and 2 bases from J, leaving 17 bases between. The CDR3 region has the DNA TGTGCCAGTAAACAGTATCGCACCCCCTACGAGCAGTACTTC. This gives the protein CASKQYRTPYEQYF.